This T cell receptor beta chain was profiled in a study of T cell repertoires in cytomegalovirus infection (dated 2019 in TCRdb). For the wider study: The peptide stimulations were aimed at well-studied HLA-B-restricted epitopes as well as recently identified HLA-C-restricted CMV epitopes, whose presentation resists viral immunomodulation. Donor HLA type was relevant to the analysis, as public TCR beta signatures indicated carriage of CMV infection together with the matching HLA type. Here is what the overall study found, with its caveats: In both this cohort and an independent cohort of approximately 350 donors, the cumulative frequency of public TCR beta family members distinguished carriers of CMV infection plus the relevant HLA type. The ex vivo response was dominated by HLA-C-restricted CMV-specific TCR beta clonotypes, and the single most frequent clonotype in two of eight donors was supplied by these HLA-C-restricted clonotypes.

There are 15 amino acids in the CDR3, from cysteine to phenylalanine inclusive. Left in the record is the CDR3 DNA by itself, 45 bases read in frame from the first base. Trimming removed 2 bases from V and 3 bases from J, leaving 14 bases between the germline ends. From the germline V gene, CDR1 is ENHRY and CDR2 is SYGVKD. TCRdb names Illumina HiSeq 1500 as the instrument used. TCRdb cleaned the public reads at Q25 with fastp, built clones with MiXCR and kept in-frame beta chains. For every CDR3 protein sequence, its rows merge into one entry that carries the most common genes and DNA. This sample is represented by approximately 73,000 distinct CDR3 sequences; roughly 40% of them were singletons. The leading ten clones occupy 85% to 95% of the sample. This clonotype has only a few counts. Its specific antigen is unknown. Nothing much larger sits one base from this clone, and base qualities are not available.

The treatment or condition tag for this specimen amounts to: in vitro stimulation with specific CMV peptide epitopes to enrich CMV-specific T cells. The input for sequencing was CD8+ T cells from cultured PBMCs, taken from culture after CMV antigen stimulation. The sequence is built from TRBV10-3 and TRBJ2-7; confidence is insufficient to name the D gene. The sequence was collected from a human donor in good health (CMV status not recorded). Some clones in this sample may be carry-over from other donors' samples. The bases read TGTGCCATCAGTGAGCCCTCGGATCCGTACTACGAGCAGTACTTC. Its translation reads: CAISEPSDPYYEQYF.